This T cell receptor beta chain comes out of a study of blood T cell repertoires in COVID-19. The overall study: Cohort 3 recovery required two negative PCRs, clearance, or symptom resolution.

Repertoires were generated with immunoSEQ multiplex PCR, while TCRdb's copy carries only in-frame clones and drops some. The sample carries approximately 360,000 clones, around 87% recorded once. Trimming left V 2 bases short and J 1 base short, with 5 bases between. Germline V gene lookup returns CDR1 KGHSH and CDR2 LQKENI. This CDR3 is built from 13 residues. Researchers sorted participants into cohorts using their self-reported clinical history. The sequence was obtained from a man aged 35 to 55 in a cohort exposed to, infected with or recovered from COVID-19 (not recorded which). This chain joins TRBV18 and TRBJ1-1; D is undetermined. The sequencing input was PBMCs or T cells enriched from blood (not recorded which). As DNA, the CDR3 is TGTGCCAGCTCACCAGCGGCGAACACTGAAGCTTTCTTT. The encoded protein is CASSPAANTEAFF.